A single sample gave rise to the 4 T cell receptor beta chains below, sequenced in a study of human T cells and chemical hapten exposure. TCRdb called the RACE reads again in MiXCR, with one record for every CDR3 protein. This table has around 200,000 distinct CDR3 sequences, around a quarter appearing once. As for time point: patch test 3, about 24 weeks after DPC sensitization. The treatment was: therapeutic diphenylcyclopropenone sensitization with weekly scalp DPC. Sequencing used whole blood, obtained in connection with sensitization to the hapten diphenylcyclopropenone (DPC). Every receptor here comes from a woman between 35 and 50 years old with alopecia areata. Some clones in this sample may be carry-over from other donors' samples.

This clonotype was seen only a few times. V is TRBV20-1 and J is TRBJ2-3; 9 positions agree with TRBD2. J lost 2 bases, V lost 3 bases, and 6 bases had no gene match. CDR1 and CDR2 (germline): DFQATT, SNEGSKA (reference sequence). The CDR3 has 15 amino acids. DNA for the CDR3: TGCAGTGCTAGTCCAGCGGGAGGCTACACAGATACGCAGTATTTT. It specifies CSASPAGGYTDTQYF.

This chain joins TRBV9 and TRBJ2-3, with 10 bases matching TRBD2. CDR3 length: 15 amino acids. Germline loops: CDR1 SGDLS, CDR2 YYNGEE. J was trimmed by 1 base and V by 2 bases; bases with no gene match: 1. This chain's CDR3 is CASSVGTSGTDTQYF. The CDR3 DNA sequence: TGTGCCAGCAGCGTCGGGACTAGCGGCACAGATACGCAGTATTTT.

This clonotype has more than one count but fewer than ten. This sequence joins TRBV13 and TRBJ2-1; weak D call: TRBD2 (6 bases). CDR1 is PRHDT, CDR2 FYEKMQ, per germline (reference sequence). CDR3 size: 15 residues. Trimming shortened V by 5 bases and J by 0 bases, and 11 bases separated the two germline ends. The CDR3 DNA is TGTGCCAGCAGCCGGGGGTCCAGCTCCTACAATGAGCAGTTCTTC. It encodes CASSRGSSSYNEQFF. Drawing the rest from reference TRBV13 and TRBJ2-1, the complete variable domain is AAGVIQSPRHLIKEKRETATLKCYPIPRHDTVYWYQQGPGQDPQFLISFYEKMQSDKGSIPDRFSAQQFSDYHSELNMSSLELGDSALYFCASSRGSSSYNEQFFGPGTRLTVL.

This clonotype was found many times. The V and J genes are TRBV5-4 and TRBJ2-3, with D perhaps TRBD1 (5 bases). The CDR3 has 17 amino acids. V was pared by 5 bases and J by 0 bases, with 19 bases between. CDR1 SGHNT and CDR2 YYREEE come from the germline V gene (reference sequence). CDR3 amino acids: CASSPSVTAPSTDTQYF. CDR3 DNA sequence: TGTGCCAGCAGTCCATCCGTGACAGCCCCTAGCACAGATACGCAGTATTTT.